The 20 T cell receptor beta chains listed next were all sequenced from one sample in a study of T cell repertoires in cytomegalovirus infection. Antigen specificity for these receptors is unknown. TCRdb re-called the reads with MiXCR, one entry per CDR3 protein. The data show 400,000 to 600,000 distinct CDR3 sequences, about 39% seen once. The sequencing used cultured PBMCs, collected from culture after CMV antigen stimulation. The receptor set was obtained from a human donor in good health (CMV status not recorded). Some clones in this sample may be carry-over from other donors' samples.

This sequence joins TRBV4-3 and TRBJ2-3, with D hard to call. V was cut by 4 bases and J by 1 base, with 12 bases left in between. The CDR3 has 15 amino acids. Per germline, CDR1 LGHNA and CDR2 YSLEER. The CDR3 DNA follows: TGCGCCAGCAGCCGCTTGGGTAGTGGCACAGATACGCAGTATTTT. Translating gives CASSRLGSGTDTQYF.

This clonotype has only a few counts. The chain combines TRBV7-2 with TRBJ2-3; D perhaps matches TRBD1 (5 bases). Germline assignment: CDR1 SGHTA and CDR2 FQGNSA. The V end was cut by 1 base, the J end by 6 bases, with 8 bases between. The CDR3 spans 13 residues. CDR3 residues: CASSLVGVDTQYF. In nucleotides, the CDR3 is TGTGCCAGCAGCTTAGTAGGGGTGGATACGCAGTATTTT.

The CDR3 protein is CASSPDVWDLYNEQFF. Here the CDR3 DNA reads TGTGCCAGCAGCCCAGACGTTTGGGACCTCTACAATGAGCAGTTCTTC. The V gene is TRBV12-3 or TRBV12-4, the J gene TRBJ2-1, with D perhaps matching TRBD1 or TRBD2 (5 bases each). This CDR3 is 16 amino acids long. Deletions cut 6 bases from V and 3 bases from J, with 18 bases between.

Regarding this clonotype: The junction differs from germline at one of its ends, possibly a read error. The rearrangement links TRBV13 to TRBJ1-6; 7 bases fit TRBD1. The CDR3 is made up of 15 amino acids. Germline assignment: CDR1 PRHDT and CDR2 FYEKMQ (reference sequence). In DNA, the CDR3 is TGCGCCAGCAGCTTCAGCGACAGGGAAAATTCACCCCTCCACTTT. Its translation: CASSFSDRENSPLHF.

The CDR3 bases are TGTGCCAGCAGCTTAGAGGCACTAAGGACTGAAGCTTTCTTT. Amino acid sequence: CASSLEALRTEAFF. This chain links TRBV7-6 with TRBJ1-1; D gene ambiguous. CDR3 length equals 14 residues. V was shortened by 1 base and J by 5 bases, with 11 bases between the two germline ends. Germline lookup yields CDR1 SGHVS and CDR2 FNYEAQ.

This clonotype was recorded a few times. The rearrangement joins TRBV9 to TRBJ2-7; weak D call: TRBD2 (5 bases). This CDR3 has 16 residues. V dropped 2 bases and J dropped 0 bases, with 15 bases sitting between them. CDR1 and CDR2 from the germline V gene are SGDLS and YYNGEE. CDR3 DNA: TGTGCCAGCAGCGTTGGAGGAAGCACTCTCTCCTACGAGCAGTACTTC. It codes for CASSVGGSTLSYEQYF.

The chain's CDR3 is CASSPGPSNYGYTF. CDR3 DNA: TGTGCCAGCAGCCCCGGACCGAGTAACTATGGCTACACCTTC. V and J are TRBV7-2 and TRBJ1-2; D remains ambiguous. Trimming pared 5 bases from V and 1 base from J, leaving 11 bases between. The CDR3 extends over 14 amino acids. Germline CDR1 SGHTA, CDR2 FQGNSA.

The V and J genes are TRBV5-6 and TRBJ2-2; possible D gene TRBD2, 5 bases. V was clipped by 1 base and J by 6 bases, with 19 bases between them. The CDR3 sequence is 17 residues long. From germline, CDR1 is SGHDT and CDR2 YYEEEE. The CDR3 sequence is CASSLFGGSRFAGELFF. The DNA of the CDR3 is TGTGCCAGCAGCTTGTTTGGAGGATCGCGTTTCGCCGGGGAGCTGTTTTTT.

The rearrangement links TRBV7-2 to TRBJ1-1; D is unclear. The CDR3 is 14 amino acids. The germline gives CDR1 SGHTA, CDR2 FQGNSA. Trimming removed 1 base from V and 1 base from J, with 7 bases in between. The CDR3 DNA reads TGTGCCAGCAGCTTAGTACTGGCGAACACTGAAGCTTTCTTT. Translated: CASSLVLANTEAFF.

The J gene is TRBJ2-2, the V gene TRBV7-2, with a tentative D call TRBD2 (5 bases). This CDR3 is built from 14 residues. Germline V lookup: CDR1 SGHTA, CDR2 FQGNSA. Deletions cut 5 bases from V and 8 bases from J, with 15 bases between. The CDR3 loop is CASSLGLVGGELFF. The CDR3 DNA reads TGTGCCAGCAGCCTCGGACTCGTAGGAGGGGAGCTGTTTTTT.

This clonotype was seen a handful of times. The V and J genes are TRBV7-2 and TRBJ2-5; a possible D gene is TRBD1 (6 bases). Germline V lookup: CDR1 SGHTA, CDR2 FQGNSA. The CDR3 sequence is 15 residues long. The V end was cut by 4 bases, the J end by 2 bases, with 14 bases between. The CDR3 sequence: CASSSQWGPQETQYF. CDR3 in DNA: TGTGCCAGCAGCTCTCAGTGGGGGCCTCAAGAGACCCAGTACTTC.

The chain carries TRBV27 and TRBJ2-3; maybe TRBD2 (5 bases). Germline CDR1 and CDR2: MNHEY and SMNVEV (reference sequence). The length of the CDR3 is 12 residues. The V end lost 10 bases, the J end lost 8 bases, and 16 bases lay between the germline ends. CDR3 DNA: TGTGCCACCGGGGAGCCCTGGGGTACGCAGTATTTT. Its protein product is CATGEPWGTQYF.

V usage is TRBV7-6 and J usage is TRBJ2-7; 9 positions match TRBD1. V was clipped by 5 bases and J by 2 bases; unmatched bases: 7. CDR1 and CDR2 from the germline V gene are SGHVS and FNYEAQ. CDR3 length: 15 residues. CDR3 nucleotides: TGTGCCAGCAGCCTTTACAGGGGGCCTACCTACGAGCAGTACTTC. Protein sequence: CASSLYRGPTYEQYF.

The genes are TRBV4-1 and TRBJ1-1; a possible D gene is TRBD1 (6 bases). Germline V lookup: CDR1 MGHRA, CDR2 YSYEKL. This CDR3 is built from 20 residues. V was pared by 0 bases and J by 1 base, with 24 bases between. The CDR3 DNA follows: TGCGCCAGCAGCCAAGATATTCGAACAGGGAAAGTTTTCGCGAACACTGAAGCTTTCTTT. Translation: CASSQDIRTGKVFANTEAFF.

This clonotype occurred a few times. This chain joins TRBV12-3 or TRBV12-4 and TRBJ2-5; 7 bases match TRBD1. J lost 0 bases, V lost 6 bases, and 13 bases had no gene match. The CDR3 runs to 17 residues. The CDR3 sequence: CASRLTGQVEYQETQYF. The CDR3 nucleotides read TGTGCCAGCAGGTTAACAGGACAGGTAGAATACCAAGAGACCCAGTACTTC.

The CDR3 spells CASSLMLWGGRPDTQYF. The CDR3, as DNA: TGCGCCAGCAGCTTGATGCTCTGGGGGGGGCGCCCGGATACGCAGTATTTT. The chain joins TRBV5-1 to TRBJ2-3, with D perhaps matching TRBD2 (7 bases). V was cut by 1 base and J by 6 bases, with 21 bases left in between. The germline V gene encodes CDR1 SGHRS and CDR2 YFSETQ. The CDR3 has 17 amino acids.

The table lists this clonotype with a few counts. The chain links TRBV28 to TRBJ2-6; TRBD2 might be the D (5 bases). The CDR3 consists of 16 residues. Germline lookup yields CDR1 MDHEN and CDR2 SYDVKM. V lost 2 bases and J 4 bases, leaving 12 bases between the germline ends. This chain's CDR3 is CASSLIGSRGANVLTF. CDR3 sequence (DNA): TGTGCCAGCAGTTTAATAGGGAGCCGGGGGGCCAACGTCCTGACTTTC.

This clonotype was found many times. This rearrangement joins TRBV7-2 to TRBJ2-1; D ambiguous. The length of the CDR3 is 13 residues. V was cut by 5 bases and J by 3 bases, with 8 bases left in between. Germline-derived CDR1 and CDR2 are SGHTA and FQGNSA. CDR3 protein: CASSRSFYNEQFF. CDR3 DNA: TGTGCCAGCAGCAGGTCATTCTACAATGAGCAGTTCTTC.

This clonotype was observed a handful of times. The DNA of the CDR3 is TGTGCCAGCAGCTTTGGTACGATGGGCTATGGCTACACCTTC. Protein sequence: CASSFGTMGYGYTF. This sequence joins TRBV7-2 and TRBJ1-2; D gene uncertain. V was trimmed by 3 bases and J by 4 bases, leaving 12 bases between them. Germline-derived CDR1 and CDR2 are SGHTA and FQGNSA. The CDR3 covers 14 residues.

This clonotype was found a few times. The V and J genes are TRBV7-4 and TRBJ2-7, with D possibly called TRBD1 or TRBD2 (5 bases each). Trimming removed 7 bases from V and 4 bases from J, with 26 bases in between. Germline loops: CDR1 SGHVT, CDR2 SQSDAQ. The CDR3 has 17 amino acids. CDR3 DNA sequence: TGTGCCAGCACCCTCCAGCAAAACGGGACGGATATGTACGAGCAGTACTTC. It specifies CASTLQQNGTDMYEQYF.